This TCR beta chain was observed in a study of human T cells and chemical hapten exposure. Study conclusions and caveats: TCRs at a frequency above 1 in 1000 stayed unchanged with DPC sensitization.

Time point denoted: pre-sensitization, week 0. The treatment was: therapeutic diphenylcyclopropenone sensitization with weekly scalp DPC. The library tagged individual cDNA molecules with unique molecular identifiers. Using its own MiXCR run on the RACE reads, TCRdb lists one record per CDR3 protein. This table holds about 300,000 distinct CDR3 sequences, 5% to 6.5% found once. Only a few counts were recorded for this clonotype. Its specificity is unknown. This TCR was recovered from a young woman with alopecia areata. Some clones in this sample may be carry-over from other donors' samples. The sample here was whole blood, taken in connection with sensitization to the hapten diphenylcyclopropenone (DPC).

CDR3 amino acids: CASSRGREIDGYTF. The CDR3 bases are TGTGCCAGCAGCCGAGGCAGGGAGATCGATGGCTACACCTTC. The rearrangement links TRBV7-2 to TRBJ1-2; D possibly corresponds to TRBD1 (5 bases). Trimming left V 5 bases short and J 6 bases short, with 16 bases between. Germline V gene data show CDR1 as SGHTA and CDR2 as FQGNSA. The CDR3 loop spans 14 amino acids.